This passage covers 32 T cell receptor beta chains from one sample sequenced in a study of early stage breast cancer tumors. The repertoire was sequenced with immunoSEQ multiplex PCR; TCRdb's copy has only in-frame clones and lacks some. The sample holds about 4,800 clones; roughly two thirds are singletons and the top ten take roughly 18%. The sequenced sample was breast tumor tissue. The source of these receptors is a person in their fifties with breast cancer.

V is TRBV6-4 and J is TRBJ2-2, with D perhaps matching TRBD1 or TRBD2 (5 bases each). Trimming stripped 4 bases from V and 2 bases from J, with 5 bases between. There are 13 residues in the CDR3. Germline CDR1 reads MRHNA; CDR2 reads SNTAGT. The CDR3 is CASSGDNTGELFF. The CDR3 bases are TGTGCCAGCAGTGGGGACAACACCGGGGAGCTGTTTTTT.

This clone occurred once. This chain joins TRBV5-1 and TRBJ1-1; D is unresolved. Trimming shortened V by 3 bases and J by 4 bases, and 13 bases separated the two germline ends. The CDR3 covers 14 residues. Germline V lookup: CDR1 SGHRS, CDR2 YFSETQ. The CDR3 bases are TGCGCCAGCAGCTCTGAGTTAGGTTTCACTGAAGCTTTCTTT. Translating gives CASSSELGFTEAFF. The whole variable domain, remainder taken from reference TRBV5-1 and TRBJ1-1, is KAGVTQTPRYLIKTRGQQVTLSCSPISGHRSVSWYQQTPGQGLQFLFEYFSETQRNKGNFPGRFSGRQFSNSRSEMNVSTLELGDSALYLCASSSELGFTEAFFGQGTRLTVV.

Only a few counts were recorded for this clone. Written as DNA, the CDR3 is TGCGCCAGCAGCCAAGATCATCTGGTCATCTACGAGCAGTACTTC. As protein: CASSQDHLVIYEQYF. The rearrangement joins TRBV4-1 to TRBJ2-7; D unclear. Trimming left V 0 bases short and J 3 bases short, with 12 bases between. The CDR3 covers 15 residues. Germline CDR1 is MGHRA and CDR2 is YSYEKL.

This chain connects TRBV11-3 to TRBJ2-3; perhaps TRBD2 as D (7 bases). CDR1 is SGHNT and CDR2 is YENEEA in the germline V gene. V shed 0 bases and J shed 8 bases, with 15 bases lying between them. The CDR3 consists of 15 residues. The CDR3 DNA sequence: TGTGCCAGCAGCTTAGATCCGGGGGGCTTAGGTACGCAGTATTTT. It encodes CASSLDPGGLGTQYF.

This chain joins TRBV9 and TRBJ1-1; 7 bases match TRBD1. Germline assignment: CDR1 SGDLS and CDR2 YYNGEE. Trimming at V came to 0 bases and at J to 1 base, leaving 0 bases not matched to a gene. The CDR3 sequence is 14 residues long. CDR3 DNA: TGTGCCAGCAGCGTAGCAGGGGGGAACACTGAAGCTTTCTTT. It translates to CASSVAGGNTEAFF.

This clone was detected only a few times. This chain connects TRBV10-1 to TRBJ2-7, with 11 bases that match TRBD2. V shed 4 bases, J shed 4 bases, and the junction held 9 bases outside the gene matches. Germline V lookup: CDR1 WNHNN, CDR2 SYGVQD (reference sequence). The CDR3 has 16 residues. The CDR3 nucleotides are TGCGCCAGCAGTGTCCCACAGACTAGCGGGGCGTACGAGCAGTACGTC. Amino acids: CASSVPQTSGAYEQYV.

The V call is TRBV5-5, the J call TRBJ2-7; TRBD1 matches at 8 bases. J was trimmed by 3 bases and V by 1 base; bases with no gene match: 3. The V gene's germline CDR1 is SGHKS and CDR2 YYEKEE (reference sequence). This CDR3 is 14 amino acids long. CDR3 region: CASSLPGGFYEQYF. CDR3 sequence (DNA): TGTGCCAGCAGCTTGCCAGGGGGCTTCTACGAGCAGTACTTC.

This clone was counted only a few times. This chain's CDR3 is CASSPPGLAVYNEQFF. DNA for the CDR3: TGTGCCAGCAGCCCCCCGGGACTAGCGGTCTACAATGAGCAGTTCTTC. This rearrangement joins TRBV7-9 to TRBJ2-1; the match to TRBD2 covers 11 bases. V shed 5 bases, J shed 3 bases, and the junction held 6 bases outside the gene matches. The V gene's germline CDR1 is SEHNR and CDR2 FQNEAQ (reference sequence). The CDR3 extends over 16 amino acids.

The genes are TRBV11-3 and TRBJ2-1; 12 bases are shared with TRBD2. CDR1 and CDR2 from the germline V gene are SGHNT and YENEEA. With 1 base clipped from V and 2 bases from J, the junction kept 6 bases outside the gene matches. CDR3 length: 18 amino acids. The CDR3 here is CASSLVSSGRGAYNEQFF. The CDR3 DNA sequence: TGTGCCAGCAGCTTAGTGTCTAGCGGGAGGGGCGCCTACAATGAGCAGTTCTTC.

This clone has a handful of counts. The chain joins TRBV28 to TRBJ1-1, with 9 nucleotides matching TRBD1. Germline CDR1 MDHEN, CDR2 SYDVKM. This CDR3 has 12 amino acids. CDR3 protein: CAIGTGTPGAFF. The CDR3 nucleotides read TGTGCGATCGGGACAGGGACCCCGGGGGCTTTCTTT.

This chain uses TRBV5-1 with TRBJ2-1; 8 bases match TRBD1. Germline values: CDR1 SGHRS, CDR2 YFSETQ. CDR3 length: 16 residues. Germline trimming cut 0 bases from V and 4 bases from J; bases unmatched to any gene: 6. Written as DNA, the CDR3 is TGCGCCAGCAGCTTGGCCGGGAGACAGGGGTACAATGAGCAGTTCTTC. Translation: CASSLAGRQGYNEQFF.

This sequence joins TRBV13 and TRBJ2-5; 7 bases match TRBD1. J lost 7 bases, V lost 5 bases, and 13 bases had no gene match. Germline V CDR1 and CDR2: PRHDT, FYEKMQ (reference sequence). The CDR3 has 15 amino acids. The CDR3 protein is CASSNDRDRDGTQYF. The CDR3 nucleotides read TGTGCCAGCAGCAACGACAGAGACAGGGATGGGACCCAGTACTTC.

This clone was seen only once. The J gene is TRBJ2-1, the V gene TRBV27; TRBD2 is a possible D gene (6 bases). This CDR3 has 15 amino acids. The V gene lost 5 bases and the J gene lost 2 bases, with 13 bases spanning the gap. CDR1 is MNHEY and CDR2 is SMNVEV in the germline V gene (reference sequence). The CDR3 sequence is CASSPLEGPYNEQFF. DNA for the CDR3: TGTGCCAGCAGTCCCCTGGAGGGGCCCTACAATGAGCAGTTCTTC.

This sequence joins TRBV19 and TRBJ1-2; D might be TRBD1 (5 bases). Germline CDR1 reads LNHDA; CDR2 reads SQIVND (reference sequence). Deletions cut 7 bases from V and 3 bases from J, with 18 bases between. The CDR3 extends over 15 amino acids. In nucleotides, the CDR3 is TGTGCCAGTACCGAACCGGGGGGGAAGGACTATGGCTACACCTTC. Its translation is CASTEPGGKDYGYTF.

The chain has TRBV5-5 and TRBJ1-5, with D possibly matching TRBD1 (6 bases). V was clipped by 0 bases and J by 2 bases, with 9 bases between them. This CDR3 spans 15 amino acids. Germline values: CDR1 SGHKS, CDR2 YYEKEE (reference sequence). Here the CDR3 DNA reads TGTGCCAGCAGCTTGGCAGGGGTGGGCAATCAGCCCCAGCATTTT. It specifies CASSLAGVGNQPQHF.

V gene TRBV21-1 combines with J gene TRBJ1-5. TRBV21-1 is flagged as a pseudogene. The CDR3 contains 12 residues. Here the CDR3 DNA reads TGTGCCAGCAGCAAATCGGGTCAGCCCCAGCATTTT. Amino acids: CASSKSGQPQHF.

The chain carries TRBV5-1 and TRBJ1-1, with D possibly TRBD1 on 5 matching bases. Germline CDR1 SGHRS, CDR2 YFSETQ. The germline V and J ends were trimmed by 0 bases and 8 bases, with 8 bases remaining between them. The length of the CDR3 is 12 residues. In nucleotides, the CDR3 is TGCGCCAGCAGCTTGGCTGACAGAGAAGCTTTCTTT. Its translation is CASSLADREAFF.

The chain is built from TRBV7-2 and TRBJ2-1; D is ambiguous. Trimming left V 6 bases short and J 6 bases short, with 12 bases between. The V gene's germline CDR1 is SGHTA and CDR2 FQGNSA. The CDR3 consists of 13 residues. The CDR3 reads CASRPSSRNEQFF. The CDR3 bases are TGTGCCAGCAGACCCTCGTCGCGCAATGAGCAGTTCTTC.

This rearrangement joins TRBV7-9 to TRBJ2-1; 13 bases match TRBD2. The CDR3 totals 17 residues. Trimming cost V 2 bases and J 3 bases; bases outside gene matches: 4. Germline V gene lookup returns CDR1 SEHNR and CDR2 FQNEAQ (reference sequence). The CDR3 sequence: CASSLWTSGGFYNEQFF. As DNA, the CDR3 is TGTGCCAGCAGCTTATGGACTAGCGGGGGCTTCTACAATGAGCAGTTCTTC.

The chain has TRBV7-2 and TRBJ1-1, with TRBD1 matching over 11 bases. CDR3 length: 17 amino acids. Unmatched junction bases numbered 8, after V lost 1 base and J lost 4 bases. Germline CDR1 SGHTA, CDR2 FQGNSA. Here the CDR3 reads CASSLVGQGAYITEAFF. DNA for the CDR3: TGTGCCAGCAGCTTAGTAGGACAGGGGGCGTATATCACTGAAGCTTTCTTT.

The chain has TRBV9 and TRBJ2-1, with 7 bases that match TRBD2. The germline gives CDR1 SGDLS, CDR2 YYNGEE. CDR3 size: 15 residues. J gave up 7 bases and V 0 bases, and 7 bases lay outside the gene matches. CDR3 in amino acids: CASSVGEGLWNEQFF. CDR3 in DNA: TGTGCCAGCAGCGTAGGGGAGGGCCTGTGGAATGAGCAGTTCTTC.

This chain joins TRBV29-1 and TRBJ2-7; 9 nucleotides agree with TRBD1. There are 14 residues in the CDR3. Germline V lookup: CDR1 SQVTM, CDR2 ANQGSEA. The V segment lost 0 bases and the J segment 6 bases; nucleotides outside the gene matches: 6. The CDR3 here is CSVEEGTGLREQYF. CDR3 coding DNA: TGCAGCGTTGAAGAGGGGACAGGGTTACGCGAGCAGTACTTC.

The CDR3 DNA follows: TGTGCCAGCAGCCCTTCGACTAGCGGGGCTGTTTATACGCAGTATTTT. Translating gives CASSPSTSGAVYTQYF. V is TRBV9 and J is TRBJ2-3; 11 bases map to TRBD2. The V gene's germline CDR1 is SGDLS and CDR2 YYNGEE. V shed 4 bases, J shed 7 bases, and the junction held 11 bases outside the gene matches. CDR3 length: 16 residues. The whole variable domain, remainder taken from reference TRBV9 and TRBJ2-3, is DSGVTQTPKHLITATGQRVTLRCSPRSGDLSVYWYQQSLDQGLQFLIQYYNGEERAKGNILERFSAQQFPDLHSELNLSSLELGDSALYFCASSPSTSGAVYTQYFGPGTRLTVL.

CDR3 nucleotide sequence: TGTGCCAGCAGCTTAGTGGGGGTGAGGGGAATCTACGAGCAGTACTTC. As protein: CASSLVGVRGIYEQYF. The chain has TRBV11-2 and TRBJ2-7; D is possibly TRBD1 or TRBD2 (5 bases each). This CDR3 is 16 amino acids long. The germline gives CDR1 SGHAT, CDR2 FQNNGV. V was pared by 1 base and J by 3 bases, with 16 bases between.

This clone has just a few counts. This chain uses TRBV9 with TRBJ2-1; a weak D match, TRBD2 (6 bases). The germline V and J ends were trimmed by 0 bases and 5 bases, with 12 bases remaining between them. The CDR3 consists of 15 residues. Germline V CDR1 and CDR2: SGDLS, YYNGEE. CDR3 in DNA: TGTGCCAGCAGCGTAGAGGCGGGGCTGAACAATGAGCAGTTCTTC. This codes for CASSVEAGLNNEQFF.

J is TRBJ2-5 and V is TRBV19; possibly TRBD2 for D (5 bases). This CDR3 has 13 amino acids. V was shortened by 8 bases and J by 2 bases, with 12 bases between the two germline ends. Germline V gene sequence: CDR1 LNHDA, CDR2 SQIVND (reference sequence). The CDR3 is CASGRRTQETQYF. The CDR3 nucleotides are TGTGCCAGTGGGCGGCGGACTCAAGAGACCCAGTACTTC.

The gene calls are TRBV11-3 and TRBJ2-5; TRBD2 matches at 13 bases. The V segment lost 4 bases and the J segment 7 bases; nucleotides outside the gene matches: 12. The CDR3 sequence is 17 residues long. CDR1 is SGHNT, CDR2 YENEEA, per germline. The CDR3 nucleotides read TGTGCCAGCAGCTCACCCCAACTAGCGGGAGGGGGTACGACCCAGTACTTC. Protein sequence: CASSSPQLAGGGTTQYF. Filled out from reference TRBV11-3 and TRBJ2-5, the complete variable domain reads EAGVVQSPRYKIIEKKQPVAFWCNPISGHNTLYWYLQNLGQGPELLIRYENEEAVDDSQLPKDRFSAERLKGVDSTLKIQPAELGDSAVYLCASSSPQLAGGGTTQYFGPGTRLLVL.

This clone counts as large. The chain combines TRBV7-6 with TRBJ2-1, with 11 positions matching TRBD2. The CDR3 covers 14 residues. After removal of 5 bases from V and 13 bases from J, the junction contained 10 bases not matched to a gene. Germline V CDR1 and CDR2: SGHVS, FNYEAQ. CDR3 sequence (DNA): TGTGCCAGCAGCCTCAATGACGGGACTAGCGGACAGTTCTTC. Encoded protein: CASSLNDGTSGQFF. Looking up the rest from reference TRBV7-6 and TRBJ2-1 gives the full variable domain: GAGVSQSPRYKVTKRGQDVALRCDPISGHVSLYWYRQALGQGPEFLTYFNYEAQQDKSGLPNDRFSAERPEGSISTLTIQRTEQRDSAMYRCASSLNDGTSGQFFGPGTRLTVL.

The chain employs TRBV4-1 and TRBJ1-2; TRBD1 is a possible D gene (6 bases). Trimming pared 0 bases from V and 5 bases from J, leaving 13 bases between. CDR3 length equals 15 residues. Germline V gene data show CDR1 as MGHRA and CDR2 as YSYEKL. The CDR3 here is CASSQEPRDTYGYTF. The DNA of the CDR3 is TGCGCCAGCAGCCAAGAACCCCGGGACACATATGGCTACACCTTC.

This sequence joins TRBV7-2 and TRBJ2-2; D gene ambiguous. The V gene lost 5 bases and the J gene lost 1 base, with 11 bases spanning the gap. The CDR3 is 15 residues long. Germline V gene lookup returns CDR1 SGHTA and CDR2 FQGNSA. CDR3 DNA: TGTGCCAGCAGCCCCAATGGACGGAACACCGGGGAGCTGTTTTTT. This translates into CASSPNGRNTGELFF.

The chain employs TRBV4-3 and TRBJ2-1, with 13 positions matching TRBD2. The junction had 4 bases not matched to a gene; V was cut back by 4 bases and J by 7 bases. The germline CDR1 and CDR2 sequences are LGHNA and YSLEER. The CDR3 loop spans 15 amino acids. Here the CDR3 reads CASSLTSGGANEQFF. The CDR3 DNA reads TGCGCCAGCAGCCTTACTAGCGGGGGGGCAAATGAGCAGTTCTTC.

This chain links TRBV5-1 with TRBJ2-7, with 9 positions matching TRBD1. V shed 6 bases and J 2 bases; nucleotides not matched to a gene: 6. Looked up from germline, CDR1 is SGHRS and CDR2 is YFSETQ. The CDR3 consists of 14 residues. The CDR3 protein is CASKIQGATYEQYF. The CDR3 DNA sequence: TGCGCCAGCAAGATACAGGGGGCCACCTACGAGCAGTACTTC. The full variable domain, with the rest looked up from reference TRBV5-1 and TRBJ2-7, is KAGVTQTPRYLIKTRGQQVTLSCSPISGHRSVSWYQQTPGQGLQFLFEYFSETQRNKGNFPGRFSGRQFSNSRSEMNVSTLELGDSALYLCASKIQGATYEQYFGPGTRLTVT.